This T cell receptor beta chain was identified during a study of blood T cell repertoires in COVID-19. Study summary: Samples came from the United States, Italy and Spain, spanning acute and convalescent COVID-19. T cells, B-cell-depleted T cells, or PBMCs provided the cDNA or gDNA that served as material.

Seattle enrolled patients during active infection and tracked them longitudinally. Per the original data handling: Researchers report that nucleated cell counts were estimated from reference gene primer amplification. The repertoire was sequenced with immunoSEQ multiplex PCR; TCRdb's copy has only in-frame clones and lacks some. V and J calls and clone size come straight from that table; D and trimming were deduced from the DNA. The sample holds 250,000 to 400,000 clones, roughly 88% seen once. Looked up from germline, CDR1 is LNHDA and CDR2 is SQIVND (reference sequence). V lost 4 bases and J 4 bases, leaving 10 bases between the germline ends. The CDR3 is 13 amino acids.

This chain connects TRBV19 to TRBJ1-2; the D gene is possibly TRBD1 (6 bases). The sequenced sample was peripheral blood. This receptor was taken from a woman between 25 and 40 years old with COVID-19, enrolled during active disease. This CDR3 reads CASSTGHLYGYTF. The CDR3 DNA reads TGTGCCAGTAGTACGGGACACCTCTATGGCTACACCTTC.